One sample yielded the 10 T cell receptor beta chains listed below, sequenced in a study of blood T cell repertoires in COVID-19. Using immunoSEQ multiplex PCR, the repertoire was profiled, and TCRdb retains in-frame clones only, with some absent. The table has roughly 100,000 clones, roughly 80% seen once. The material sequenced was peripheral blood. The receptors originated from a man at least 80 years old with COVID-19, enrolled during active disease.

This clone was counted a few times. The CDR3 DNA sequence: TGTGCCAGCTCACCAGTGACTAGCGGTACCGGGGAGCTGTTTTTT. Residues: CASSPVTSGTGELFF. The chain joins TRBV18 to TRBJ2-2, with 9 nucleotides matching TRBD2. This CDR3 is 15 amino acids long. The V gene's germline CDR1 is KGHSH and CDR2 LQKENI. V dropped 2 bases and J dropped 5; count of bases not matched to a gene: 3. The full variable domain, in which reference TRBV18 and TRBJ2-2 provide the parts outside the CDR3, is NAGVMQNPRHLVRRRGQEARLRCSPMKGHSHVYWYRQLPEEGLKFMVYLQKENIIDESGMPKERFSAEFPKEGPSILRIQQVVRGDSAAYFCASSPVTSGTGELFFGEGSRLTVL.

V is TRBV30 and J is TRBJ1-1; tentative D call: TRBD1 (5 bases). V was trimmed by 4 bases and J by 8 bases, leaving 14 bases between them. This CDR3 has 12 residues. CDR1 and CDR2 from the germline V gene are GTSNPN and SVGIG (reference sequence). The CDR3 sequence: CAWTTGRPEAFF. The CDR3 region has the DNA TGTGCCTGGACTACAGGTCGTCCAGAAGCTTTCTTT. Full variable domain (remainder filled in from reference TRBV30 and TRBJ1-1): SQTIHQWPATLVQPVGSPLSLECTVEGTSNPNLYWYRQAAGRGLQLLFYSVGIGQISSEVPQNLSASRPQDRQFILSSKKLLLSDSGFYLCAWTTGRPEAFFGQGTRLTVV.

This sequence joins TRBV4-2 and TRBJ2-5, with D possibly matching TRBD1 (6 bases). This CDR3 has 16 residues. Germline V CDR1 and CDR2: LGHNA, YNFKEQ. The germline V and J ends were trimmed by 3 bases and 4 bases, with 18 bases remaining between them. The CDR3 nucleotides are TGTGCCAGCAGCCAGGGGGCCTGGGGGACCACAGAGACCCAGTACTTC. Its protein is CASSQGAWGTTETQYF.

The chain is built from TRBV6-5 and TRBJ2-7; 9 nucleotides line up with TRBD1. This CDR3 contains 14 residues. Germline values: CDR1 MNHEY, CDR2 SVGAGI. V shed 4 bases and J 3 bases; nucleotides not matched to a gene: 4. CDR3 DNA: TGTGCCAGCAGTTTCGGACAGGGGAACTACGAGCAGTACTTC. This translates into CASSFGQGNYEQYF.

This chain uses TRBV4-1 with TRBJ1-2, with 8 bases identical to TRBD1. CDR1 and CDR2 (germline): MGHRA, YSYEKL. There are 15 residues in the CDR3. The V segment lost 3 bases and the J segment 2 bases; nucleotides outside the gene matches: 5. The CDR3 here is CASSQLGTGNYGYTF. Written as DNA, the CDR3 is TGCGCCAGCAGCCAGTTAGGGACAGGCAACTATGGCTACACCTTC.

The rearrangement links TRBV5-1 to TRBJ2-2, with TRBD1 identical over 8 bases. J gave up 5 bases and V 4 bases, and 10 bases lay outside the gene matches. From germline, CDR1 is SGHRS and CDR2 YFSETQ. The CDR3 loop spans 16 amino acids. The CDR3 protein is CASSAYRGLGTGELFF. The DNA of the CDR3 is TGCGCCAGCAGCGCCTACAGGGGGTTAGGTACCGGGGAGCTGTTTTTT.

V gene TRBV30 combines with J gene TRBJ1-2; 8 bases align to TRBD1. The V segment lost 0 bases and the J segment 8 bases; nucleotides outside the gene matches: 8. This CDR3 spans 14 amino acids. Germline V CDR1 and CDR2: GTSNPN, SVGIG (reference sequence). The CDR3 protein is CAWSVGQGALGYTF. The CDR3, as DNA: TGTGCCTGGAGTGTGGGGCAGGGGGCCCTCGGCTACACCTTC.

The chain uses TRBV7-8 and TRBJ1-2; TRBD1 is a possible D gene (6 bases). The CDR3 consists of 16 residues. V was pared by 0 bases and J by 1 base, with 12 bases between. Germline V gene data show CDR1 as SGHVS and CDR2 as FQNEAQ. DNA for the CDR3: TGTGCCAGCAGCTTAGCGGGGGCGCCGGATAACTATGGCTACACCTTC. Amino acid sequence: CASSLAGAPDNYGYTF. Full variable domain (outside the CDR3, taken from reference TRBV7-8 and TRBJ1-2): GAGVSQSPRYKVAKRGQDVALRCDPISGHVSLFWYQQALGQGPEFLTYFQNEAQLDKSGLPSDRFFAERPEGSVSTLKIQRTQQEDSAVYLCASSLAGAPDNYGYTFGSGTRLTVV.

This CDR3 reads CASSDRQGGEQFF. As DNA, the CDR3 is TGTGCCAGCAGCGACAGACAGGGGGGTGAGCAGTTCTTC. The gene calls are TRBV9 and TRBJ2-1; 9 bases line up with TRBD1. Germline trimming cut 3 bases from V and 9 bases from J; bases unmatched to any gene: 4. The CDR3 totals 13 residues. Germline V lookup: CDR1 SGDLS, CDR2 YYNGEE.

The chain uses TRBV5-8 and TRBJ1-5; D gene unclear. The V gene's germline CDR1 is SGHTS and CDR2 YDEGEE. Trimming pared 2 bases from V and 4 bases from J, leaving 4 bases between. This CDR3 is built from 12 residues. The CDR3 is CASSFFNQPQHF. The CDR3 DNA is TGTGCCAGCAGCTTCTTTAATCAGCCCCAGCATTTT.